The clone carrying this T cell receptor (beta chain) was picked up a small number of times. The data are from a study of T cell responses to AZD1222 COVID-19 vaccine. This table comes from immunoSEQ multiplex PCR, and its TCRdb copy is limited to in-frame clones, with some not included. The sample carries approximately 110,000 clones, 85% recorded once. V shed 8 bases and J shed 3 bases, with 16 bases lying between them. The CDR3 length is 14 residues. The germline CDR1 and CDR2 sequences are LNHDA and SQIVND (reference sequence). Combined were second doses at about 4 or about 12 weeks. The source of this sequence is an adult who received the AZD1222 COVID-19 vaccine. The specimen comprised peripheral blood, sampled 28 days after the second AZD1222 dose. The V and J genes are TRBV19 and TRBJ1-2; tentatively, D is TRBD1 (6 bases). The chain's CDR3 is CASYDRRGDYGYTF. Written as DNA, the CDR3 is TGTGCCAGTTACGACAGGAGAGGGGACTATGGCTACACCTTC.